This T cell receptor beta chain came from a study of cytomegalovirus exposure and HLA in healthy donors. Overall study findings and caveats: Researchers catalogued approximately 170 TCR beta chains as cytomegalovirus-associated. In vitro work confirmed that a few CMV-associated chains recognize CMV antigens. Rarity characterized most TCR sequences, yet some public TCRs appeared in many donors.

V gave up 7 bases and J gave up 1 base; unmatched junction bases: 20. CDR3 length: 21 residues. Germline V gives CDR1 LNHDA, CDR2 SQIVND (reference sequence). In regard to this clone: The antigen is unknown.

Sequencing used immunoSEQ multiplex PCR; TCRdb keeps in-frame clones, though not all of them. The top ten hold less than 3% of the sample, which has about 240,000 clones, 87% seen once. This TCR derives from a man aged 18-30 years in good health and CMV-seronegative. V usage is TRBV19 and J usage is TRBJ1-5; 12 bases line up with TRBD1. Specimen: PBMCs. The CDR3 region is CASTTTFPGQGASGSNQPQHF. CDR3 bases: TGTGCCAGTACCACGACGTTCCCGGGACAGGGGGCTTCAGGAAGCAATCAGCCCCAGCATTTT.